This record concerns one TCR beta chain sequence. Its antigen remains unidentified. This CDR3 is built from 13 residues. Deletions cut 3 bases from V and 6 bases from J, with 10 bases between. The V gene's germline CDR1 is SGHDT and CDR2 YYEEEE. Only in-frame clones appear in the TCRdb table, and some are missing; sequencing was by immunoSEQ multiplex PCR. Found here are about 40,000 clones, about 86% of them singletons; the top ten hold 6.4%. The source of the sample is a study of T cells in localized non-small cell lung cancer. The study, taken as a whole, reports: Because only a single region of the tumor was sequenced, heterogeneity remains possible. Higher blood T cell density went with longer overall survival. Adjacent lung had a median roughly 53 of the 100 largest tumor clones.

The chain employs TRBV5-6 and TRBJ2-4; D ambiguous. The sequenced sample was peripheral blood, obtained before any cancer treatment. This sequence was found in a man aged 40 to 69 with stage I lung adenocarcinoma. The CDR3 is CASSSESTNIQYF. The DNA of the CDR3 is TGTGCCAGCAGCTCGGAGAGTACAAACATTCAGTACTTC.